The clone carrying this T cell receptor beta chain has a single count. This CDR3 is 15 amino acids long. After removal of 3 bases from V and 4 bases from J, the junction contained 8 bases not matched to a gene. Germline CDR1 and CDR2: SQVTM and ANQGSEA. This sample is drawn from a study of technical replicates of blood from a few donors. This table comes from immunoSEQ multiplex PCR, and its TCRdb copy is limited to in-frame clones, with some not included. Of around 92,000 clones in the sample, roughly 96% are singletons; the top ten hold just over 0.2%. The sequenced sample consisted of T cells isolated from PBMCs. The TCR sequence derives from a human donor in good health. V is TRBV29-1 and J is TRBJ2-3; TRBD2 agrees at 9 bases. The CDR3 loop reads CSVEYAGGAADTQYF. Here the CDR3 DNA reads TGCAGCGTTGAGTACGCGGGGGGGGCCGCAGATACGCAGTATTTT.